This T cell receptor beta chain emerged from a study of shared clonotypes between healthy human individuals (dated by TCRdb to about 2020). For the wider study: Two women and a few men aged 18 to 49 years were included in the cohort. Per donor, three plates each were used for CD4 naive and CD4 memory, two for CD8 naive, and one for CD8 memory. Different laboratories and diverse techniques were used to prepare libraries and sequence TCR repertoires, to increase sequencing depth and limit assay-specific biases. The study deeply sequenced blood TCR repertoires of about five healthy adults to estimate repertoire size and the extent of clonotype sharing between individuals. Each donor's leukapheresis produced roughly between roughly 0.94 and 9.5 billion PBMCs.

Donors were healthy HIV-negative adults with no recently reported acute infections or vaccinations. Every donor was a Caucasian adult living in Nashville, Tennessee, USA. CD4+ T cells were enriched by magnetic negative selection, after which naive cells were positively selected on CD45RA and the negative fraction was taken as the memory subset. Blood was obtained by leukapheresis, after which PBMCs were separated by Ficoll-Histopaque density gradient centrifugation and cryopreserved in liquid nitrogen vapor phase. Analytical flow cytometry was used to check the purity and quantity of each magnetically sorted T cell population. Each sorted fraction had its genomic DNA isolated and then quantified by UV absorbance on a Nanodrop 2000c. CDR1 WSHSY and CDR2 SAAADI were looked up in the germline V gene. Including cysteine and phenylalanine, the CDR3 has 15 amino acids. The DNA shown is the 45-base CDR3, in frame from base 1. Relative to germline, V is 3 bases shorter and J is 0 bases shorter, with 9 bases between their ends.

The paper as a whole reports these results and caveats: Pairwise subsampling led to the expectation that sequencing depth would affect the degree of clonotype sharing among donors. Naive subsets generally had larger estimated clonotype richness than memory subsets did. Higher generation probabilities were observed for clonotypes shared by all four sorted-subset donors than for non-shared clonotypes. Roughly 5.2% of naive CD4, approximately 3.7% of naive CD8, around 2.3% of memory CD4, and roughly 0.4% of memory CD8 clonotypes were shared across four donors. Sampling was limited to blood, and TCR repertoires in tissue likely differ from TCR repertoires in blood. The small number of donors limited the genetic and exposure-history diversity represented. Even with the large sequencing depth, rarefaction of the sorted-subset datasets indicated that sequencing was incomplete.

This clone was counted a few times. Its antigen is unknown. No qualities accompany the bases; no much larger clone lies one base away. Using the deep immunoSEQ assay, TCR CDR3 regions were amplified from genomic DNA by multiplex PCR. Extracted genomic DNA from each cell subset was spread evenly across all wells of several immunoSEQ 96-well plates, with each plate serving as a replicate. For sorted subsets, 200 to 250 ng of genomic DNA, equivalent to some 30,000 T cell genomes, went into each replicate PCR. Purified libraries were quantified with a Qubit 3.0 fluorometer, sized on a Bioanalyzer 2100, and re-quantified with the KAPA Library Quantification kit. A separate single-read 150-cycle Illumina NextSeq 550 flow cell was used to sequence each immunoSEQ 96-well plate. Per the original workflow: Because only junctional sequences without quality scores were contained in the immunoSEQ output, filtering matching that applied to full-length reads could not be performed. Sequences were annotated with PyIR, a Python wrapper for IgBLAST v1.9, using IMGT germline references to assign V/J genes and CDR3. Any read was removed if the V/J assignment was weak (E-value above 1e-6), the CDR3 was missing, or the read contained stop codons, out-of-frame junctions, or ambiguous translated residues. A V3J clonotype was defined by an identical inferred V gene, J gene, and CDR3 amino acid sequence. Percentage overlap between repertoires was calculated by dividing the number of shared unique clonotypes by the size of the smaller repertoire. Richness of each repertoire was evaluated using RTK rarefaction, the Chao1 estimator, and Recon v2.1 estimates of unobserved clonotypes. For all TCRbeta clonotypes obtained by the gDNA method from a few donors, generation probabilities were computed with OLGA. TCRdb took over this immuneACCESS table, retaining in-frame rearrangements with V and J assigned. Such tables are incomplete; in checked studies, under half of the missing clones stem from an unresolved V gene, and the remainder is unexplained. Clone size and V and J calls were adopted from that table, with D and trimming inferred from the DNA. Here the sample has roughly 500,000 clones; roughly 95% occur a single time. About 0.067% of the sample belongs to the ten largest clones.

This receptor chain uses TRBV10-2 and TRBJ1-3, with no confident D gene call. This sequence originates from a woman in her twenties or thirties in good health. Sequenced input: naive CD4+ T cells sorted from blood. Explained via the paper, the cell subset or site label denotes: CD45RA+ positively selected. For the CDR3, the sequence is CASSDRGNSGNTIYF. Here is the DNA: TGCGCCAGCAGTGACCGGGGTAACTCTGGAAACACCATATATTTT.